This TCR beta chain was found in a study of shared clonotypes between healthy human individuals. Study-level findings and limits: Clonotype sharing among donors likely depends on sequencing depth.

Naive CD8 cells lacked CD45RO, underwent positive selection for CCR7 and left out terminally differentiated effector memory CD45RA+ cells. Notes on this clone: Its antigen is not known.

In the authors' workflow: ImmunoSEQ only sent back junction sequences with no quality scores, so filtering was done differently. Produced via immunoSEQ multiplex PCR; TCRdb's table is partial and in-frame only. From that table come the V and J calls and clone size; the DNA was used to work out D and trimming. The sample lists about 550,000 clones; nearly 97% were seen once. The TCR sequence derives from a young woman in good health. Sequencing input: naive CD8+ T cells sorted from blood.

CDR3 bases: TGTGCCACCCATGGCGGGAGGGCCACCGATACGCAGTATTTT. Encoded protein: CATHGGRATDTQYF. The chain combines TRBV15 with TRBJ2-3; 9 nucleotides align to TRBD2. The germline gives CDR1 LNHNV, CDR2 YYDKDF (reference sequence). The CDR3 spans 14 residues. Trimming cost V 8 bases and J 6 bases; bases outside gene matches: 9. The whole variable domain, filled in from reference TRBV15 and TRBJ2-3, reads DAMVIQNPRYQVTQFGKPVTLSCSQTLNHNVMYWYQQKSSQAPKLLFHYYDKDFNNEADTPDNFQSRRPNTSFCFLDIRSPGLGDTAMYLCATHGGRATDTQYFGPGTRLTVL.